Following are 27 T cell receptor beta chains from one sample sequenced in a study of blood T cells in healthy people across ages. The authors ran a second PCR of about 6 to 11 cycles using a sample-barcoded 5' primer and a J-beta primer mix. TCRdb used MiXCR to reprocess the 5' RACE reads, holding one entry per CDR3 protein. In the table there are about a million distinct CDR3 sequences, about two fifths of which are singletons. Sequenced sample: blood. These TCRs come from a man aged 18 to 30 in good health.

A few counts support this clonotype. The chain has TRBV27 and TRBJ1-1; 8 nucleotides agree with TRBD1. V trimming: 0 bases; J trimming: 5 bases; junction bases outside the gene matches: 2. The CDR3 has 14 residues. The germline gives CDR1 MNHEY, CDR2 SMNVEV (reference sequence). DNA of the CDR3: TGTGCCAGCAGTTTATCGAGACAGGGGACTGAAGCTTTCTTT. It translates to CASSLSRQGTEAFF.

V gene TRBV16 combines with J gene TRBJ1-2; weak D call: TRBD1 (6 bases). Trimming stripped 4 bases from V and 5 bases from J, with 14 bases between. Germline CDR1 KGHSY, CDR2 FQNENV. This CDR3 is 14 amino acids long. This chain's CDR3 is CASSPGQPIYGYTF. As DNA, the CDR3 is TGTGCCAGCAGCCCCGGACAGCCTATATATGGCTACACCTTC.

In this sample, this clonotype turned up a few times. One junction end does not reproduce the germline sequence, and a read error may be involved. The rearrangement uses TRBV7-7 and TRBJ2-3; 8 bases are a match to TRBD1. The CDR3 is 15 amino acids. Per the germline V gene, CDR1 is SSHAT and CDR2 is FNYEAQ (reference sequence). In nucleotides, the CDR3 is TGTGCTAGCAGCTTAGCTACAGGGGGTGGAGATACGCAGTATTTT. This codes for CASSLATGGGDTQYF.

The chain joins TRBV6-2 or TRBV6-3 to TRBJ1-5, with D perhaps TRBD1 (5 bases). The V and J ends lost 2 bases and 2 bases respectively, with 16 bases between them. The CDR3 totals 17 residues. The germline CDR1 and CDR2 sequences are MNHEY and SVGEGT. The DNA of the CDR3 is TGTGCCAGCAGTTACGAGCAGGGCTTCGTGGGCAATCAGCCCCAGCATTTT. It specifies CASSYEQGFVGNQPQHF.

With respect to this clonotype: A much larger clonotype is one base distant, so this may be a read error. This sequence joins TRBV20-1 and TRBJ2-3; 9 nucleotides agree with TRBD2. The junction had 12 bases not matched to a gene; V was cut back by 7 bases and J by 1 base. CDR1 and CDR2 (germline): DFQATT, SNEGSKA (reference sequence). This CDR3 has 16 amino acids. As DNA, the CDR3 is TGCAGTGGGCATGGCGGGGGGGAGTACGGCACAGATACGCAGTATTTT. Residues: CSGHGGGEYGTDTQYF.

The chain combines TRBV12-3 or TRBV12-4 with TRBJ2-4; D could derive from TRBD1 or TRBD2 (5 bases each). The length of the CDR3 is 13 residues. Trimming took 5 bases from V and 6 from J, leaving 11 bases between them. CDR3 protein: CASSPREINIQYF. The CDR3 nucleotides are TGTGCCAGCAGTCCCAGGGAGATAAACATTCAGTACTTC.

The chain carries TRBV29-1 and TRBJ1-1; TRBD1 agrees at 8 bases. The length of the CDR3 is 13 residues. Germline CDR1 is SQVTM and CDR2 is ANQGSEA. Trimming removed 0 bases from V and 4 bases from J; junction bases left unmatched: 1. CDR3 nucleotides: TGCAGCGTTGAAGAAGACAGGGGCACTGAAGCTTTCTTT. Its protein product is CSVEEDRGTEAFF.

This chain links TRBV20-1 with TRBJ1-2; tentatively, D is TRBD1 (5 bases). The germline V gene encodes CDR1 DFQATT and CDR2 SNEGSKA (reference sequence). The CDR3 totals 14 residues. V lost 2 bases and J lost 2, with 12 bases in between. The CDR3 region has the DNA TGCAGTGCTAGACCCGTGGGGGGAAACTATGGCTACACCTTC. It translates to CSARPVGGNYGYTF.

J is TRBJ2-4 and V is TRBV20-1; TRBD1 might be the D (5 bases). Near its end, the DNA agrees better with TRBJ2-7, so the J call may be wrong. CDR3 length equals 14 residues. Germline values: CDR1 DFQATT, CDR2 SNEGSKA (reference sequence). The CDR3 bases are TGCAGTGCCCCCGTCCCAGGGCTTTCCTACGAGCAGTACTTC. Amino acids: CSAPVPGLSYEQYF.

Comment on this clonotype: One end of the junction is discordant with germline, which a read error may explain. This sequence joins TRBV4-1 and TRBJ2-1, with 7 bases fitting TRBD2. The CDR3 loop spans 16 amino acids. Germline CDR1 MGHRA, CDR2 YSYEKL. The CDR3 loop is CASSQESGNRWNEQFF. CDR3 in DNA: TGCGCTAGCAGCCAAGAGAGCGGGAACCGGTGGAATGAGCAGTTCTTC.

This clonotype was counted only a few times. The chain carries TRBV18 and TRBJ2-7; 8 bases are a match to TRBD2. J was trimmed by 0 bases and V by 3 bases; bases with no gene match: 4. The germline V gene encodes CDR1 KGHSH and CDR2 LQKENI. This CDR3 is 15 amino acids long. DNA for the CDR3: TGTGCCAGCTCACCCTTAGCGGGGAGCTCCTACGAGCAGTACTTC. The encoded protein is CASSPLAGSSYEQYF.

This clonotype was seen ten or more times. The chain combines TRBV12-3 or TRBV12-4 with TRBJ2-2; D gene ambiguous. V lost 6 bases and J 1 base, leaving 6 bases between the germline ends. The CDR3 runs to 13 residues. DNA for the CDR3: TGTGCCAGCAGCTTAATGAACACCGGGGAGCTGTTTTTT. It is translated as CASSLMNTGELFF.

This rearrangement joins TRBV10-3 to TRBJ1-5, with a tentative D call TRBD1 (5 bases). Trimming removed 2 bases at V and 2 bases at J, with 13 bases between. Per germline, CDR1 ENHRY and CDR2 SYGVKD. The CDR3 length is 16 residues. The CDR3 region has the DNA TGTGCCATCAGTGAGAGGCAGGGAGTCGGCAATCAGCCCCAGCATTTT. It encodes CAISERQGVGNQPQHF.

The V and J genes are TRBV28 and TRBJ1-2; no firm D call. The CDR3 length is 12 residues. Per the germline V gene, CDR1 is MDHEN and CDR2 is SYDVKM. Trimming removed 8 bases at V and 7 bases at J, with 14 bases between. CDR3 nucleotides: TGTGCCAGCCAAGTTTCCTCGGGTGGCTACACCTTC. As protein: CASQVSSGGYTF.

The chain uses TRBV20-1 and TRBJ1-5; D is possibly TRBD1 (6 bases). CDR3 length: 19 residues. Trimming left V 0 bases short and J 2 bases short, with 23 bases between. CDR1 is DFQATT and CDR2 is SNEGSKA in the germline V gene (reference sequence). The CDR3 reads CSARDRGGRGIYGNQPQHF. CDR3 nucleotide sequence: TGCAGTGCTAGAGATCGGGGGGGAAGGGGGATTTATGGCAATCAGCCCCAGCATTTT.

The table lists this clonotype with a few counts. V and J are TRBV7-3 and TRBJ2-1; 9 bases agree with TRBD1. Trimming took 5 bases from V and 1 from J; bases not matched to a gene: 6. CDR1 is SGHTA, CDR2 FQGTGA, per germline. The CDR3 contains 16 residues. The CDR3 protein is CASSKRGQGSYNEQFF. DNA of the CDR3: TGTGCCAGCAGCAAAAGGGGACAGGGTTCCTACAATGAGCAGTTCTTC.

This clonotype was seen once. The chain employs TRBV6-5 and TRBJ2-7; 9 positions match TRBD2. The V segment lost 7 bases and the J segment 1 base; nucleotides outside the gene matches: 8. In germline, CDR1 is MNHEY, CDR2 SVGAGI. The CDR3 sequence is 15 residues long. The CDR3: CASTPGSGGSYEQYF. CDR3 nucleotide sequence: TGTGCCAGCACCCCAGGTAGCGGGGGATCCTACGAGCAGTACTTC.

Comment on this clonotype: At one end, the junction sequence differs from germline, possibly due to a read error. V and J are TRBV30 and TRBJ2-7; D gene ambiguous. The CDR3 runs 13 residues. CDR1 is GTSNPN and CDR2 is SVGIG in the germline V gene (reference sequence). The CDR3 sequence: CVWSPSRASEQYF. The CDR3 bases are TGTGTCTGGAGTCCCTCAAGGGCTTCCGAGCAGTACTTC.

This clonotype was recorded only once. The chain recombines TRBV20-1 with TRBJ2-1; TRBD1 is a possible D gene (5 bases). This CDR3 contains 13 residues. Germline V CDR1 and CDR2: DFQATT, SNEGSKA (reference sequence). V was shortened by 5 bases and J by 1 base, with 9 bases between the two germline ends. CDR3 loop: CSALTGSYNEQFF. CDR3 coding DNA: TGCAGTGCTTTAACAGGTTCCTACAATGAGCAGTTCTTC.

The chain combines TRBV28 with TRBJ1-5, with TRBD1 matching over 7 bases. Germline CDR1 reads MDHEN; CDR2 reads SYDVKM. The CDR3 has 15 residues. The J segment lost 2 bases and the V segment lost 6 bases, leaving 7 bases of the junction unmatched. CDR3 DNA sequence: TGTGCCAGCAGCCCACCGGGACAGCGCAATCAGCCCCAGCATTTT. It encodes CASSPPGQRNQPQHF.

This sequence joins TRBV20-1 and TRBJ2-3; the D gene is possibly TRBD1 (5 bases). Germline V gene lookup returns CDR1 DFQATT and CDR2 SNEGSKA (reference sequence). The CDR3 spans 13 residues. V was cut by 8 bases and J by 2 bases, with 14 bases left in between. The CDR3 DNA reads TGCAGTCAGGTGACAGAGTACACAGATACGCAGTATTTT. The encoded protein is CSQVTEYTDTQYF.

V and J are TRBV6-6 and TRBJ1-1; D not certain. CDR1 and CDR2 from the germline V gene are MNHNY and SVGAGI (reference sequence). The CDR3 is 13 amino acids. The ends were cut back, 2 bases at V and 0 bases at J, with 4 bases in the middle. Here the CDR3 DNA reads TGTGCCAGCAGTTACGAGATGAACACTGAAGCTTTCTTT. It translates to CASSYEMNTEAFF.

This sequence joins TRBV12-3 or TRBV12-4 and TRBJ2-5; 8 bases line up with TRBD1. This CDR3 spans 13 amino acids. V lost 6 bases and J lost 4; bases outside the gene matches: 4. CDR3 bases: TGTGCCAGCAGCAAGGACAGGGCAGAGACCCAGTACTTC. Translating gives CASSKDRAETQYF.

The chain joins TRBV10-3 to TRBJ2-3, with 8 bases matching TRBD2. Trimming cost V 2 bases and J 5 bases; bases outside gene matches: 9. This CDR3 has 16 residues. Germline V gene data show CDR1 as ENHRY and CDR2 as SYGVKD. Here the CDR3 DNA reads TGTGCCATCAGTGAGGGTGAGCGGGGGCTCGAAGATACGCAGTATTTT. Its translation: CAISEGERGLEDTQYF.

A remark on this clonotype: Since a much larger clone is just one base distant, this may be a read error. The V gene is TRBV20-1, the J gene TRBJ2-7; TRBD1 matches 9 bases. Germline CDR1 DFQATT, CDR2 SNEGSKA (reference sequence). V lost 5 bases, J lost 7 bases, and 15 bases stayed unmatched. This CDR3 spans 15 amino acids. CDR3 sequence reads: CSALIWDRAYNEQYF. The CDR3 DNA is TGCAGTGCTCTCATCTGGGACAGGGCATACAATGAGCAGTACTTC.

This clonotype was seen a handful of times. The junction departs from germline at one end; a sequencing error may be responsible. The chain has TRBV29-1 and TRBJ2-5; D tentatively reads TRBD1 or TRBD2 (5 bases each). Germline-derived CDR1 and CDR2 are SQVTM and ANQGSEA. The CDR3 spans 15 residues. The CDR3 nucleotides read TGCAGCGCTGAAACACCGGGACGGTACCAAGAGACCCAGTACTTC. This codes for CSAETPGRYQETQYF.

The rearrangement uses TRBV11-2 and TRBJ1-2, with D possibly being TRBD1 (6 bases). Per germline, CDR1 SGHAT and CDR2 FQNNGV. The CDR3 is 13 amino acids. Trimming took 4 bases from V and 4 from J, leaving 10 bases between them. CDR3 sequence: CASSSRGVYGYTF. In DNA, the CDR3 is TGTGCCAGCAGCTCCAGGGGCGTCTATGGCTACACCTTC.